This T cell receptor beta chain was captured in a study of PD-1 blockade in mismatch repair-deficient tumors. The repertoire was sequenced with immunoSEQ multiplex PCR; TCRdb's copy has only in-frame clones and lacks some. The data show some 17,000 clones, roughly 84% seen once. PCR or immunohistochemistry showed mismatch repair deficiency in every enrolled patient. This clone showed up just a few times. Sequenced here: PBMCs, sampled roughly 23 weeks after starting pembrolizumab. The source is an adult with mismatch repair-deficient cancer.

The CDR3 nucleotides are TGTGCCAGCAGCAGGGGACTAGCGGGGACCTACGAGCAGTACTTC. Translating it yields CASSRGLAGTYEQYF. This chain uses TRBV5-4 with TRBJ2-7; 13 bases match TRBD2. J gave up 2 bases and V 4 bases, and 3 bases lay outside the gene matches. The CDR3 is 15 amino acids. CDR1 and CDR2 (germline): SGHNT, YYREEE (reference sequence).